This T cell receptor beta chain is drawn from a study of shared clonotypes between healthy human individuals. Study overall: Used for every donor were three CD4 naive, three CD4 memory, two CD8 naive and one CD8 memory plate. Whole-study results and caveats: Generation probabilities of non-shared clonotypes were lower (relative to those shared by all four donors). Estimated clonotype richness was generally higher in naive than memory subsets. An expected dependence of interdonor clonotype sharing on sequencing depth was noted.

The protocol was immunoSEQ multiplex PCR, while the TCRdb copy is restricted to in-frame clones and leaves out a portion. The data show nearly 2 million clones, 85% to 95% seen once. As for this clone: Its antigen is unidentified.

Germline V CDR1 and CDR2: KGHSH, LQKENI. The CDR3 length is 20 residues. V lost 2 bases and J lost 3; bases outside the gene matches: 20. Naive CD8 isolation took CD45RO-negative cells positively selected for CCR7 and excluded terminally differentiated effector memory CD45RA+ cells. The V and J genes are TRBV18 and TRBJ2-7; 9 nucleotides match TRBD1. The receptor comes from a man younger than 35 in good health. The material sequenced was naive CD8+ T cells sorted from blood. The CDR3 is CASSPSSAFSETGGLYEQYF. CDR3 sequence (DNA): TGTGCCAGCTCACCATCATCCGCTTTTTCAGAGACAGGGGGTCTCTACGAGCAGTACTTC.